This TCR beta chain emerged from a study of T cell responses to AZD1222 COVID-19 vaccine (dated by TCRdb to the early 2020s). General notes on the study: TCR sequencing was performed for roughly 250 trial participants, of whom around 200 were given two doses of AZD1222 and some 26 were given two doses of MenACWY control vaccine. Trial participants were enrolled by age into 18-55, 56-69 and 70-plus year subgroups, with about 150, 28 and 57 TCR-sequenced participants respectively.

Details on this clone: Its antigen is not yet known. Base qualities are not provided; no much larger clone lies one nucleotide away.

What the authors observed across the whole study: Reportedly, almost half of the unique spike-specific TCRs recognized epitopes lying outside the regions that are mutated in the B.1.351 and B.1.1.7 variants. CD4 TCRs associated with the vaccine covered the entire spike protein, and the dominant responses were in regions 160-218 and 743-854. No day 14 peak-response samples were available, so repertoires were characterized only after the peak T cell response. In the small 56-69-year group, the increase in depth fell short of significance, most likely because of low power. After two AZD1222 doses, both the breadth and the depth of spike-specific TCRs were significantly higher than at day 0 and than in MenACWY recipients. Conclusions about previously exposed vaccinees are limited because only 5 or 6 AZD1222 recipients were SARS-CoV-2 seropositive at baseline. Most participants were white British and females outnumbered males, and the authors suggested that clonal diversity may have been underestimated.

The CDR3 regions of human TCRbeta chains were analyzed by immunosequencing. Turning to the authors' computational methods: TCRs in the repertoires were compared against a reference library of SARS-CoV-2-specific TCRs that had been generated with the MIRA antigen-specificity platform. Breadth was defined as the fraction of unique TCRs that were SARS-CoV-2-associated. Depth was defined as the fraction of total T cells that were SARS-CoV-2-associated. Using the MIRA data, each spike-specific TCR was assigned both to the spike region to which the TCR was reactive and to a CD4 or CD8 class. Log10-transformed breadth and depth values were compared by one-way ANOVA with Sidak's multiple comparisons tests. TCRdb stores this immuneACCESS table with in-frame sequences only. Part of the clones is absent; in the studies checked, under half of the shortfall reflects unresolved V genes, and no reason is known for the rest. Clone size and the V and J calls come from that table; the DNA yielded D and trimming. Recorded for this sample are under 150,000 clones; 80% to 90% of them occurred a single time. The ten biggest clones cover around a tenth of the sample.

The time point label of this sample denotes: about 28 days (+/-7) after the second vaccine dose. AZD1222 recipients given second doses at about 4 weeks or at about 12 weeks were pooled, since spike-specific TCR depth and breadth were not found to differ between the two schedules. Vaccinee samples came from UK trials COV001 and COV002, including a single-blind randomized controlled phase 2/3 trial of AZD1222 (ChAdOx1 nCoV-19) in healthy adults. For TCRbeta chain sequencing, PBMC samples from trial participants were taken at day 0 and at day 28 after the second dose. Its CDR3 holds 11 amino acids, cysteine through phenylalanine. Only the CDR3 portion is preserved as DNA: 33 bases, with reading frame beginning at the first base. CDR1 and CDR2 were assigned from the germline V gene as SGHNT and YENEEA. V gives up 5 bases and J gives up 5 bases, and the segment between their germline ends measures 4 bases.

The chain is assembled from TRBV11-3 and TRBJ2-1, with no confident D gene call. Source: peripheral blood, taken 28 days after the second AZD1222 dose. The sequence derives from an adult who received the AZD1222 COVID-19 vaccine. CDR3 sequence: CASSLNNEQFF. Here is the DNA: TGTGCCAGCAGCCTTAACAATGAGCAGTTCTTC.